The sequence of this TCR beta chain was determined in a study of blood T cell repertoires in COVID-19. For the study at large: Samples came from the United States, Italy and Spain, spanning acute and convalescent COVID-19.

The CDR3 loop spans 15 amino acids. After removal of 8 bases from V and 1 base from J, the junction contained 13 bases not matched to a gene. Germline CDR1 GTSNPN, CDR2 SVGIG (reference sequence). Participant-reported clinical history was the basis for cohort assignment. As processed by the authors: Quantification of nucleated cells was approximated via reference gene primer amplification. The data were produced by immunoSEQ multiplex PCR, yet TCRdb's version contains in-frame clones alone and is incomplete. V and J calls and clone size follow that table, whereas D and trimming were derived from the DNA. The sample comprises over 200,000 clones, 84% of which are singletons, and 6.8% rests with the top ten.

The sequence was obtained from a woman in her forties who had recovered from COVID-19. Sequencing input: PBMCs or T cells enriched from blood (not recorded which). The chain couples TRBV30 to TRBJ1-1; TRBD1 matches 7 bases. CDR3 nucleotide sequence: TGTGCCACCTCCCTTGGGACAGCCGAGAACACTGAAGCTTTCTTT. Its translation is CATSLGTAENTEAFF.